These 7 T cell receptor beta chains were sequenced from one sample in a study of T cells in Graves' hyperthyroidism and ophthalmopathy. From RNA transcripts, TCR beta CDR3 regions were amplified. Carried out on the TCR CDR3, a first-round RT-PCR used the HTBI primer set. One entry per CDR3 protein, called by TCRdb with MiXCR from the multiplex PCR reads. The sample has hundreds of thousands of distinct CDR3 sequences, roughly 45% seen once. The sample taken for sequencing was peripheral blood or thyroid tissue (not recorded which). The receptors stem from an adult man with Graves' disease, either hyperthyroidism or ophthalmopathy (not recorded which).

The rearrangement links TRBV29-1 to TRBJ1-3; no clear D. Trimming stripped 4 bases from V and 3 bases from J, with 1 base between. The CDR3 runs to 10 residues. CDR1 is SQVTM, CDR2 ANQGSEA, per germline. In DNA form, the CDR3 reads TGCAGCGTTGTTGGAAACACCATATATTTT. Its translation is CSVVGNTIYF.

This clonotype came up a few times. The chain joins TRBV11-2 to TRBJ2-7; possible D gene TRBD1, 6 bases. Germline CDR1 SGHAT, CDR2 FQNNGV. V dropped 0 bases and J dropped 5 bases, with 11 bases sitting between them. This CDR3 comprises 14 residues. The CDR3 here is CASSLEQGVHEQYF. The CDR3 nucleotides are TGTGCCAGCAGCTTAGAACAGGGAGTACACGAGCAGTACTTC.

In regard to this clonotype: At one end, the junction sequence differs from germline, possibly due to a read error. The chain links TRBV7-9 to TRBJ2-7; D is possibly TRBD1 (6 bases). The CDR3 is made up of 13 amino acids. The germline CDR1 and CDR2 sequences are SEHNR and FQNEAQ (reference sequence). The CDR3 protein is CASSLGQVYGQYF. In nucleotides, the CDR3 is TGTGCCAGCAGCTTAGGACAGGTCTACGGGCAGTACTTC.

The genes are TRBV7-2 and TRBJ1-4; D gene unclear. Germline V lookup: CDR1 SGHTA, CDR2 FQGNSA. The V and J ends lost 3 bases and 8 bases respectively, with 10 bases between them. The CDR3 runs 13 residues. Here the CDR3 DNA reads TGTGCCAGCAGCTTGGTGGAAAGAGAAAAACTGTTTTTT. Its translation: CASSLVEREKLFF.

A word on this clonotype: The final CDR3 position lacks the conserved phenylalanine or tryptophan, pointing to a likely read error. This chain connects TRBV6-5 to TRBJ1-2; D gene ambiguous. The CDR3 loop spans 13 amino acids. V lost 0 bases and J lost 8, with 10 bases in between. CDR1 and CDR2 (germline): MNHEY, SVGAGI. CDR3 DNA: TGTGCCAGCAGTTACTCTCCCTTAAGCGGCTACACCCTC. This encodes CASSYSPLSGYTL.

The CDR3 spells CASSLTTSFARELFF. The CDR3 DNA reads TGTGCCAGCAGCTTAACGACTAGTTTCGCCAGGGAGCTGTTTTTT. The chain couples TRBV7-8 to TRBJ2-2; D possibly corresponds to TRBD2 (6 bases). V lost 2 bases and J 9 bases, leaving 16 bases between the germline ends. Germline V gives CDR1 SGHVS, CDR2 FQNEAQ. The CDR3 has 15 residues.

The chain joins TRBV10-3 to TRBJ1-6, with D perhaps matching TRBD1 (6 bases). The V end lost 7 bases, the J end lost 9 bases, and 10 bases lay between the germline ends. CDR1 and CDR2 (germline): ENHRY, SYGVKD. This CDR3 has 12 amino acids. The CDR3 coding sequence is TGTGCCATCAATGACAGGCGTTCACCCCTCCACTTT. It yields the protein CAINDRRSPLHF.